A single sample is the source of the 26 T cell receptor beta chains below, sequenced in a study of T cells in Graves' hyperthyroidism and ophthalmopathy. TCR beta CDR3 region amplification was performed from RNA transcripts. The primer set for the first-round RT-PCR of the TCR CDR3 was HTBI. TCRdb re-called the multiplex PCR reads with MiXCR, one entry per CDR3 protein. Counted here are hundreds of thousands of distinct CDR3 sequences, 16% occurring once; the ten biggest clones make up about 3.5%. The sequenced material came from blood. These receptors originate from a woman between 40 and 55 years old with Graves' ophthalmopathy.

This clonotype was counted ten times or more. In nucleotides, the CDR3 is TGCAGTGCTAGGAGGCAGGGGGGGGATTCACCCCTCCACTTT. This gives the protein CSARRQGGDSPLHF. V is TRBV20-1 and J is TRBJ1-6, with 7 bases lining up with TRBD1. Germline assignment: CDR1 DFQATT and CDR2 SNEGSKA (reference sequence). Losses at the gene ends were 3 bases for V and 8 bases for J; bases not matched to a gene: 7. The CDR3 totals 14 residues.

This clonotype was counted at least ten times. V gene TRBV20-1 combines with J gene TRBJ1-1; the match to TRBD1 covers 7 bases. The J segment lost 1 base and the V segment lost 6 bases, leaving 5 bases of the junction unmatched. Germline lookup yields CDR1 DFQATT and CDR2 SNEGSKA (reference sequence). The CDR3 has 13 residues. The CDR3 nucleotides read TGCAGTGCGGGACAGAGGCCGAACACTGAAGCTTTCTTT. Encoded protein: CSAGQRPNTEAFF.

The V and J genes are TRBV2 and TRBJ2-5; 11 bases map to TRBD2. The germline V gene encodes CDR1 SNHLY and CDR2 FYNNEI. V was pared by 3 bases and J by 4 bases, with 7 bases of the junction left unmatched. This CDR3 contains 16 residues. CDR3 residues: CASSERSGRASETQYF. CDR3 bases: TGTGCCAGCAGTGAGCGTAGCGGGAGGGCCTCAGAGACCCAGTACTTC. Combining the CDR3 with reference TRBV2 and TRBJ2-5 gives the whole variable domain EPEVTQTPSHQVTQMGQEVILRCVPISNHLYFYWYRQILGQKVEFLVSFYNNEISEKSEIFDDQFSVERPDGSNFTLKIRSTKLEDSAMYFCASSERSGRASETQYFGPGTRLLVL.

The chain's CDR3 is CASSRVGQGGGYTF. CDR3 DNA sequence: TGCGCCAGCAGTCGAGTGGGGCAGGGCGGGGGCTACACCTTC. The gene calls are TRBV4-1 and TRBJ1-2, with TRBD1 as a possible D gene (5 bases). Germline V CDR1 and CDR2: MGHRA, YSYEKL. The V end was cut by 6 bases, the J end by 8 bases, with 19 bases between. CDR3 length: 14 amino acids.

This clonotype was detected a few times. The chain couples TRBV2 to TRBJ2-3; D gene unclear. The length of the CDR3 is 15 residues. Germline-derived CDR1 and CDR2 are SNHLY and FYNNEI. V was trimmed by 1 base and J by 0 bases, leaving 8 bases between them. The CDR3 sequence is CASSEDRHSTDTQYF. In DNA form, the CDR3 reads TGTGCCAGCAGTGAAGATCGACACAGCACAGATACGCAGTATTTT.

The rearrangement links TRBV19 to TRBJ1-5; tentatively, D is TRBD1 (5 bases). The CDR3 covers 15 residues. V was shortened by 0 bases and J by 7 bases, with 13 bases between the two germline ends. Germline loops: CDR1 LNHDA, CDR2 SQIVND (reference sequence). DNA of the CDR3: TGTGCCAGTAGTATAGATCGTGGGGGTCGACAGCCCCAGCATTTT. Encoded protein: CASSIDRGGRQPQHF.

This rearrangement joins TRBV7-2 to TRBJ1-4; 8 nucleotides line up with TRBD1. Looked up from germline, CDR1 is SGHTA and CDR2 is FQGNSA. V trimming: 1 base; J trimming: 8 bases; junction bases outside the gene matches: 9. The CDR3 is 16 amino acids. This CDR3 is CASSLGFRQGAEKLFF. The CDR3 DNA reads as TGTGCCAGCAGCTTAGGCTTTCGTCAGGGGGCGGAAAAACTGTTTTTT.

This clonotype was recorded many times. The chain uses TRBV15 and TRBJ2-3; D may be TRBD2 (5 bases). Per the germline V gene, CDR1 is LNHNV and CDR2 is YYDKDF (reference sequence). V shed 0 bases and J shed 0 bases, with 7 bases lying between them. The CDR3 extends over 15 amino acids. The DNA of the CDR3 is TGTGCCACCAGCAGAGAACGGGGAAGCACAGATACGCAGTATTTT. This codes for CATSRERGSTDTQYF. Together with reference TRBV15 and TRBJ2-3, the CDR3 gives the full variable domain: DAMVIQNPRYQVTQFGKPVTLSCSQTLNHNVMYWYQQKSSQAPKLLFHYYDKDFNNEADTPDNFQSRRPNTSFCFLDIRSPGLGDTAMYLCATSRERGSTDTQYFGPGTRLTVL.

This clonotype was detected many times. V usage is TRBV20-1 and J usage is TRBJ2-3, with TRBD2 matching 13 bases. This CDR3 spans 14 amino acids. After removal of 8 bases from V and 1 base from J, the junction contained 3 bases not matched to a gene. Germline V gene sequence: CDR1 DFQATT, CDR2 SNEGSKA (reference sequence). This CDR3 reads CSKGLAGRTDTQYF. Here the CDR3 DNA reads TGCAGTAAGGGACTAGCGGGGCGCACAGATACGCAGTATTTT.

This clonotype has ten or more counts. CDR3: CASSFSAKIGNIQYF. In DNA form, the CDR3 reads TGTGCCAGCAGCTTCTCCGCCAAGATCGGGAACATTCAGTACTTC. The chain joins TRBV11-2 to TRBJ2-4; no clear D. The V and J ends lost 3 bases and 7 bases respectively, with 16 bases between them. Looked up from germline, CDR1 is SGHAT and CDR2 is FQNNGV. The CDR3 is 15 residues long.

The table lists this clonotype with many counts. The gene calls are TRBV7-9 and TRBJ2-5; D call uncertain. V was clipped by 1 base and J by 0 bases, with 3 bases between them. The CDR3 spans 13 residues. Per the germline V gene, CDR1 is SEHNR and CDR2 is FQNEAQ (reference sequence). The CDR3 DNA reads as TGTGCCAGCAGCTTAGTCAACCAAGAGACCCAGTACTTC. Amino acids: CASSLVNQETQYF.

The chain carries TRBV14 and TRBJ2-7; TRBD2 is a possible D gene (7 bases). The V gene's germline CDR1 is SGHDN and CDR2 FVKESK. V lost 4 bases to trimming and J lost 5 bases, with 18 bases between them. CDR3 length equals 15 residues. CDR3 sequence reads: CASSLTAGALDEQYF. For the CDR3, the DNA is TGTGCCAGCAGCCTAACGGCGGGGGCACTGGACGAGCAGTACTTC.

This clonotype was counted at least ten times. V and J are TRBV6-7 and TRBJ1-1; the match to TRBD1 covers 10 bases. TRBV6-7 is recorded as an ORF, its role being uncertain. The CDR3 contains 15 residues. With V trimmed by 2 bases and J by 0 bases, 0 bases remained unmatched. The CDR3 DNA follows: TGTGCCAGCAGTTACGGACAGGGGGTGAACACTGAAGCTTTCTTT. As protein: CASSYGQGVNTEAFF.

On this clonotype itself: A read error is possible here, since a much larger clone lies one base away. The chain carries TRBV28 and TRBJ2-7, with 9 bases aligning to TRBD2. CDR1 is MDHEN, CDR2 SYDVKM, per germline. This CDR3 has 13 amino acids. V shed 7 bases, J shed 4 bases, and the junction held 5 bases outside the gene matches. The CDR3 protein is CASIQRGAYEQYF. The CDR3 nucleotides read TGTGCCAGCATTCAGCGGGGGGCGTACGAGCAGTACTTC.

This clonotype occurred many times. The chain couples TRBV2 to TRBJ2-1, with 7 bases that match TRBD2. With 7 bases clipped from V and 1 base from J, the junction kept 7 bases outside the gene matches. The CDR3 spans 15 residues. CDR1 SNHLY and CDR2 FYNNEI come from the germline V gene. CDR3 sequence reads: CASNWASGSYNEQFF. CDR3 in DNA: TGTGCCAGCAATTGGGCTAGCGGTTCCTACAATGAGCAGTTCTTC.

This chain joins TRBV10-3 and TRBJ1-5; 8 bases agree with TRBD1. The CDR3 has 15 residues. Germline V gives CDR1 ENHRY, CDR2 SYGVKD. Trimming at V came to 1 base and at J to 7 bases, leaving 6 bases not matched to a gene. CDR3 region: CAISEFGQGEQPQHF. The DNA of the CDR3 is TGTGCCATCAGTGAGTTTGGACAGGGTGAGCAGCCCCAGCATTTT.

This clonotype was counted many times. V usage is TRBV30 and J usage is TRBJ2-2; tentative D call: TRBD2 (6 bases). Per germline, CDR1 GTSNPN and CDR2 SVGIG (reference sequence). Trimming removed 3 bases from V and 5 bases from J, with 13 bases in between. There are 14 residues in the CDR3. CDR3: CAWRGGKWTGELFF. The DNA of the CDR3 is TGTGCCTGGAGGGGAGGAAAGTGGACCGGGGAGCTGTTTTTT.

V and J are TRBV7-2 and TRBJ2-2, with D uncertain. CDR3 size: 14 residues. Per germline, CDR1 SGHTA and CDR2 FQGNSA. The V and J ends lost 5 bases and 7 bases respectively, with 14 bases between them. CDR3 coding DNA: TGTGCCAGCAGCCCTATACGGGTTGGCGGGGAGCTGTTTTTT. Protein: CASSPIRVGGELFF.

This clonotype was counted many times. The chain couples TRBV30 to TRBJ1-4; TRBD1 aligns across 9 bases. V dropped 1 base and J dropped 5; count of bases not matched to a gene: 5. Per the germline V gene, CDR1 is GTSNPN and CDR2 is SVGIG (reference sequence). The CDR3 runs 15 residues. The DNA of the CDR3 is TGTGCCTGGAGTGGAACGGGACAGGGAAATGAAAAACTGTTTTTT. Translation gives CAWSGTGQGNEKLFF.

This clonotype was recorded many times. This sequence joins TRBV5-1 and TRBJ1-6; TRBD1 matches at 8 bases. The CDR3 loop spans 14 amino acids. The junction had 7 bases not matched to a gene; V was cut back by 5 bases and J by 9 bases. Germline CDR1 SGHRS, CDR2 YFSETQ. CDR3 residues: CASRTGALGSPLHF. The DNA of the CDR3 is TGCGCCAGCAGGACAGGGGCCCTCGGTTCACCCCTCCACTTT.

In this sample, this clonotype turned up many times. V gene TRBV30 combines with J gene TRBJ1-1; D gene uncertain. V was shortened by 3 bases and J by 5 bases, with 13 bases between the two germline ends. The CDR3 loop spans 13 amino acids. Looked up from germline, CDR1 is GTSNPN and CDR2 is SVGIG (reference sequence). Here the CDR3 reads CAWSVLGDTEAFF. The CDR3 coding sequence is TGTGCCTGGAGCGTCTTGGGCGATACTGAAGCTTTCTTT.

The J gene is TRBJ2-7, the V gene TRBV2; 7 positions agree with TRBD1. CDR3 length: 13 residues. CDR1 SNHLY and CDR2 FYNNEI come from the germline V gene. V lost 6 bases and J lost 6; bases outside the gene matches: 8. The CDR3 loop reads CASRAGTVSEQYF. The CDR3 nucleotides are TGTGCCAGCAGAGCCGGGACAGTGAGCGAGCAGTACTTC. Full variable domain (outside the CDR3, taken from reference TRBV2 and TRBJ2-7): EPEVTQTPSHQVTQMGQEVILRCVPISNHLYFYWYRQILGQKVEFLVSFYNNEISEKSEIFDDQFSVERPDGSNFTLKIRSTKLEDSAMYFCASRAGTVSEQYFGPGTRLTVT.

This clonotype appeared many times. This chain connects TRBV30 to TRBJ1-6, with D hard to call. CDR3 length: 11 amino acids. V gave up 5 bases and J gave up 6 bases, with 5 bases separating them. Germline CDR1 reads GTSNPN; CDR2 reads SVGIG (reference sequence). CDR3 loop: CAWEGNSPLHF. The CDR3 coding sequence is TGTGCCTGGGAGGGTAATTCACCCCTCCACTTT.

The chain joins TRBV19 to TRBJ1-1; 9 nucleotides align to TRBD1. This CDR3 contains 16 residues. Per germline, CDR1 LNHDA and CDR2 SQIVND (reference sequence). The trim removed 7 bases at V and 1 base at J, leaving 10 bases unmatched. CDR3 sequence (DNA): TGTGCCAGTATCGACAGGGGGAGAATGGGGAACACTGAAGCTTTCTTT. This gives the protein CASIDRGRMGNTEAFF.

The chain carries TRBV6-9 and TRBJ1-3; D gene unclear. V dropped 3 bases and J dropped 0 bases, with 12 bases sitting between them. This CDR3 region has 16 residues. Germline loops: CDR1 MNHGY, CDR2 SVAAGI. The CDR3 DNA reads TGTGCCAGCAGTTACCCTAAATACCCCTCTGGAAACACCATATATTTT. Protein sequence: CASSYPKYPSGNTIYF.

The chain has TRBV10-3 and TRBJ2-2; perhaps D is TRBD1 or TRBD2 (7 bases each). Germline CDR1 reads ENHRY; CDR2 reads SYGVKD. This CDR3 has 16 amino acids. V was clipped by 6 bases and J by 6 bases, with 20 bases between them. The CDR3, as DNA: TGTGCCATCAGGAGAACCGACAGGGAGGGGGCCGGGGAGCTGTTTTTT. Translating it yields CAIRRTDREGAGELFF.